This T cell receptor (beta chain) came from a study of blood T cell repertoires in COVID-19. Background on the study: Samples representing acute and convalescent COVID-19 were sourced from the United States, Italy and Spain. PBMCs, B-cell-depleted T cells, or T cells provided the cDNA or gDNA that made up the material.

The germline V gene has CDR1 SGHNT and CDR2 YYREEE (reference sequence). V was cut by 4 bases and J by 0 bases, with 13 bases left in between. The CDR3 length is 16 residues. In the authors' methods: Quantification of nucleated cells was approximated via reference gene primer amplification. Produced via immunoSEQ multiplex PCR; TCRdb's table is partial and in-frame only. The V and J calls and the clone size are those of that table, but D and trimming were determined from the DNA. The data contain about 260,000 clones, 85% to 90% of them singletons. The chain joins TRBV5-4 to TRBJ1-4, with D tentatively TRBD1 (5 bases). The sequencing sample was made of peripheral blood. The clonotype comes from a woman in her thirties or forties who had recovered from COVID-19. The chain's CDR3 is CASSHGGMTTNEKLFF. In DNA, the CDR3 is TGTGCCAGCAGCCACGGGGGGATGACAACTAATGAAAAACTGTTTTTT.